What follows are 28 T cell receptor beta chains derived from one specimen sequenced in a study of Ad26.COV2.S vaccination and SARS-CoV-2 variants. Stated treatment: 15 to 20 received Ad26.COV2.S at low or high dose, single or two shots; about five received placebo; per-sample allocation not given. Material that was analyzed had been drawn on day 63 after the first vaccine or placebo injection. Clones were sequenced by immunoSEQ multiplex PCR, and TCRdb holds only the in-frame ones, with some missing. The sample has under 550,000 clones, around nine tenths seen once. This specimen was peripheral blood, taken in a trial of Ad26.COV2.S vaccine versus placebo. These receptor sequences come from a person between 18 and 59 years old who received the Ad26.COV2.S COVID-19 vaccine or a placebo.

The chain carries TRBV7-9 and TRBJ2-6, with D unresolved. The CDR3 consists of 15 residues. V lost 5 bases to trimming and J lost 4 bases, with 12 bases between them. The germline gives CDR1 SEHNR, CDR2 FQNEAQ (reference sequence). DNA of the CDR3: TGTGCCAGCAGCGAAGGGTATTCCGGGGCCAACGTCCTGACTTTC. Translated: CASSEGYSGANVLTF.

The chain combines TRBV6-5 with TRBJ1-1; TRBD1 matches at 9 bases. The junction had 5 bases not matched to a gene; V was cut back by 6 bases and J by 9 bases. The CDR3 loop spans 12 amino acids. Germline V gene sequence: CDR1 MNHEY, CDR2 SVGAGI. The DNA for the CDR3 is TGTGCCAGCAGACCCGACAGGGGGAAAGCTTTCTTT. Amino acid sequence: CASRPDRGKAFF.

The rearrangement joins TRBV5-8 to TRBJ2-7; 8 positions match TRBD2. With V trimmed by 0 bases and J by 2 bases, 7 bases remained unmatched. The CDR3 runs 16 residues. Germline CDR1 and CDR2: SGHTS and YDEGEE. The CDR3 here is CASSLATSVRTYEQYF. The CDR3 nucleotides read TGTGCCAGCAGCTTGGCGACTAGCGTTCGAACCTACGAGCAGTACTTC.

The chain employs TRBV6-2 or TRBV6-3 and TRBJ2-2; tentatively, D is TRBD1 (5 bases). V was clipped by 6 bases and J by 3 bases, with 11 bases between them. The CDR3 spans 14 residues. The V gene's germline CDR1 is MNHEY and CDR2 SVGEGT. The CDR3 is CASSHRQHTGELFF. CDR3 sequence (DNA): TGTGCCAGCAGCCATCGACAGCACACCGGGGAGCTGTTTTTT.

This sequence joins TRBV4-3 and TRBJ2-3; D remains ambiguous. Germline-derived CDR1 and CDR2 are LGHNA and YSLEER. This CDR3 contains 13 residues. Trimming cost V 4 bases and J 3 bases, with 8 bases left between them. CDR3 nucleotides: TGCGCCAGCAGCCCTTCCTTTACAGATACGCAGTATTTT. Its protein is CASSPSFTDTQYF.

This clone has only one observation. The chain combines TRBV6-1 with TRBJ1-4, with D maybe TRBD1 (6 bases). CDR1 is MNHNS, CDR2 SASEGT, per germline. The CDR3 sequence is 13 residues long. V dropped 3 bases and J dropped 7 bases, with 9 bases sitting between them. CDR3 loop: CASSDAGVEKLFF. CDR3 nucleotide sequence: TGTGCCAGCAGTGACGCAGGGGTTGAAAAACTGTTTTTT.

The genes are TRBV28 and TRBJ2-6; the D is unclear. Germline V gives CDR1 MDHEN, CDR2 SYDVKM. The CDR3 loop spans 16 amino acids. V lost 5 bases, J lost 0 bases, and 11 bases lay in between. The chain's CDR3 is CASSPNWGSGANVLTF. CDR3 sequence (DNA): TGTGCCAGCAGTCCGAACTGGGGCTCTGGGGCCAACGTCCTGACTTTC.

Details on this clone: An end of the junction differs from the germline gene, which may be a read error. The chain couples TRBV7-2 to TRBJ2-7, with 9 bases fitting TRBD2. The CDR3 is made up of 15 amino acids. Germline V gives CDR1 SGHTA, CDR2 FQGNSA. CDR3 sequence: CASSSLAGSSSEQYF. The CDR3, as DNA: TGTGCCAGCAGCTCCCTAGCGGGATCTTCCTCCGAGCAGTACTTC.

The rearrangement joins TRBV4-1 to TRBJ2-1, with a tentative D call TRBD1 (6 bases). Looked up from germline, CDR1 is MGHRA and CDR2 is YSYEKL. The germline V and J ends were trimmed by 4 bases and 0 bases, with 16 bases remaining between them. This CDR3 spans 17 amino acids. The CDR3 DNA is TGCGCCAGCAGCCCAGGATCTCGAGGGGGCTCCTACAATGAGCAGTTCTTC. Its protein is CASSPGSRGGSYNEQFF.

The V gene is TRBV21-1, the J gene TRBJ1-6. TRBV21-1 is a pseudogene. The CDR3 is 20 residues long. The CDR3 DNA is TGTGCCAGCAGCAATGGTCCCATTGCGGGGGGTATATCCTATAATTCACCCCTCCACTTT. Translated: CASSNGPIAGGISYNSPLHF.

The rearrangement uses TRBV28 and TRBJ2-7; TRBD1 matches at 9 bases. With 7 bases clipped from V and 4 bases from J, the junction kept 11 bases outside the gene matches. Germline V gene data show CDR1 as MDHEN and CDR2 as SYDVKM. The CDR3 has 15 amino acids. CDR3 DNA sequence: TGTGCCAGCAATGGCGGGGACAGGGCGATATACGAGCAGTACTTC. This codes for CASNGGDRAIYEQYF.

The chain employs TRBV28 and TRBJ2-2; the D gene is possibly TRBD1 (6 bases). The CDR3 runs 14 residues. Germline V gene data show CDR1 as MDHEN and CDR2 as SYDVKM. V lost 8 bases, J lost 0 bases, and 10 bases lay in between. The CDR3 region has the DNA TGTGCCAGCCGGGGACACGCGAACACCGGGGAGCTGTTTTTT. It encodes CASRGHANTGELFF.

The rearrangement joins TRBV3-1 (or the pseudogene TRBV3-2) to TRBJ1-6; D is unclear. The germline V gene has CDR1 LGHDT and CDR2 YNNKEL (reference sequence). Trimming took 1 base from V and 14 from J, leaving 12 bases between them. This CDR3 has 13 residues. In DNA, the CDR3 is TGTGCCAGCAGCCAAGGGCAGACGACGGCCCTCCACTTT. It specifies CASSQGQTTALHF.

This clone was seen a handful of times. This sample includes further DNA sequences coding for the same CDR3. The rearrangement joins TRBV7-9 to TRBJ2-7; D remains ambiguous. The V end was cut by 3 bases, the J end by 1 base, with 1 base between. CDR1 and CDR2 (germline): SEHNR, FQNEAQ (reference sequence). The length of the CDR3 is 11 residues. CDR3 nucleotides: TGTGCCAGCAGCTTTTCCTACGAGCAGTACTTC. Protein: CASSFSYEQYF.

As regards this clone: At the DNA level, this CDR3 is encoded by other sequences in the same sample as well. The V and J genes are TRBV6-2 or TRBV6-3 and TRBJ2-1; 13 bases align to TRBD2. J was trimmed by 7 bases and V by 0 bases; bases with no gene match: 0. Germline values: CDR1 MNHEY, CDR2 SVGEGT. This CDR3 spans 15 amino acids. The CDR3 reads CASSYSLAGGNEQFF. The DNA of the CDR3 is TGTGCCAGCAGTTACTCACTAGCGGGAGGGAATGAGCAGTTCTTC.

The CDR3 DNA reads as TGTGCCAGCAGCCATGGAAGGCTAGCGGGAGAAGAGGAGACCCAGTACTTC. This codes for CASSHGRLAGEEETQYF. V is TRBV9 and J is TRBJ2-5; the match to TRBD2 covers 10 bases. Germline V CDR1 and CDR2: SGDLS, YYNGEE. With V trimmed by 4 bases and J by 5 bases, 14 bases remained unmatched. The length of the CDR3 is 17 residues.

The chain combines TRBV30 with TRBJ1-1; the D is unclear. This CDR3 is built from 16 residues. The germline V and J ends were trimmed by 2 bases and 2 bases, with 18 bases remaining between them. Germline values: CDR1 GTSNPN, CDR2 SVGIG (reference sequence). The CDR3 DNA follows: TGTGCCTGGAGTCCCCAGACACATCCCTCCAACACTGAAGCTTTCTTT. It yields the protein CAWSPQTHPSNTEAFF.

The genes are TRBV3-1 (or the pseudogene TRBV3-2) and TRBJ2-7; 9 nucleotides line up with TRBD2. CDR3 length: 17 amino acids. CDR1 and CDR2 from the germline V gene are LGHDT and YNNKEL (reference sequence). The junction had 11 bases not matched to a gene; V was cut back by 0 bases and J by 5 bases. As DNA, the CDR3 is TGTGCCAGCAGCCAAGATCACAGCGGGAGGTACAGTGACGAGCAGTACTTC. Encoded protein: CASSQDHSGRYSDEQYF.

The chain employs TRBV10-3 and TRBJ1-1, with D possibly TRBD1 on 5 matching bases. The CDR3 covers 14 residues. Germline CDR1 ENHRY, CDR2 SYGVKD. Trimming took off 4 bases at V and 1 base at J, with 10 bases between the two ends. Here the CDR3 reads CAISGDQGNTEAFF. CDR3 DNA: TGTGCCATCAGTGGAGACCAGGGGAACACTGAAGCTTTCTTT.

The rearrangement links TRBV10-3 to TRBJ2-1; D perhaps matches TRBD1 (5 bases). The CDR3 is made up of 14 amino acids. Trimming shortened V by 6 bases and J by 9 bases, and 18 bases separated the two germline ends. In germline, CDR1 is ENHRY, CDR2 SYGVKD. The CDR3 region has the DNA TGTGCCATCAGCCAGGGCCCGTCCGTTTCTGAGCAGTTCTTC. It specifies CAISQGPSVSEQFF.

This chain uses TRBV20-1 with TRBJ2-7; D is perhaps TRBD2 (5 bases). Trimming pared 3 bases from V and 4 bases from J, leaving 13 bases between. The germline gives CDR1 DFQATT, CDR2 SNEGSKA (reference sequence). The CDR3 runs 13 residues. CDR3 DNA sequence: TGCAGTGCTAGTGGACTCGAAGATTACGAGCAGTACTTC. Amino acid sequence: CSASGLEDYEQYF.

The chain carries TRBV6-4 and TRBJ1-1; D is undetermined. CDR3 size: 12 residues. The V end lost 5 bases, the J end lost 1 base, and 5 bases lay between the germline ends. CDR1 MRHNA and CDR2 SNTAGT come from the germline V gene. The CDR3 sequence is CASSPGNTEAFF. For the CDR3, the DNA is TGTGCCAGCAGTCCGGGGAACACTGAAGCTTTCTTT.

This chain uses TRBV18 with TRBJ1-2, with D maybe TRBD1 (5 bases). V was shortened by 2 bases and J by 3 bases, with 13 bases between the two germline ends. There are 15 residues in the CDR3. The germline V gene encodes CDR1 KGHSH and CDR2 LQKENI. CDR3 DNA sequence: TGTGCCAGCTCACCAGACGGGGGGGTTTACTATGGCTACACCTTC. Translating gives CASSPDGGVYYGYTF.

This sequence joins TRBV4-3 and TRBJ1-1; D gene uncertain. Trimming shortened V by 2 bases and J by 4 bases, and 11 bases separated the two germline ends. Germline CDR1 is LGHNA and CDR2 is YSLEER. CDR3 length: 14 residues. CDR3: CASSQYMEITEAFF. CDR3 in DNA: TGCGCCAGCAGCCAATACATGGAGATCACTGAAGCTTTCTTT.

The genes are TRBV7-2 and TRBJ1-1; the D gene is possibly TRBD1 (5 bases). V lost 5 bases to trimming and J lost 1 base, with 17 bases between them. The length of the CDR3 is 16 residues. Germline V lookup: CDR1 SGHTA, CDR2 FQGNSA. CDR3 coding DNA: TGTGCCAGCAGCCGCTCAGGAGGTGGGGGGAACACTGAAGCTTTCTTT. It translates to CASSRSGGGGNTEAFF.

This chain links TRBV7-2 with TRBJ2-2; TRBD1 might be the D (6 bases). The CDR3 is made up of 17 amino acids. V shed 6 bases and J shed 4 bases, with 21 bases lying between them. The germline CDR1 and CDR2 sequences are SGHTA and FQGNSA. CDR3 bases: TGTGCCAGCAGTTTCCAGGGGACCCGTTTAACCACCGGGGAGCTGTTTTTT. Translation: CASSFQGTRLTTGELFF.

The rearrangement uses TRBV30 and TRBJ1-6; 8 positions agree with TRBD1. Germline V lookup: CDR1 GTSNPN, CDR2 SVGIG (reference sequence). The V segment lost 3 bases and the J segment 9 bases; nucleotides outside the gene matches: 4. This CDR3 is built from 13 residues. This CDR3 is CAWRGTGVSPLHF. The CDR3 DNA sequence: TGTGCCTGGAGGGGGACAGGAGTTTCACCCCTCCACTTT.

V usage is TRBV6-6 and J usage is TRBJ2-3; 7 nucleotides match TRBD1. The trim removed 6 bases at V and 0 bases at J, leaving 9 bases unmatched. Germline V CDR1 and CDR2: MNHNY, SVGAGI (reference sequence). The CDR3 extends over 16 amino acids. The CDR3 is CASSSRRQGSTDTQYF. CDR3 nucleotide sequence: TGTGCCAGCAGCTCCCGTCGACAGGGCAGCACAGATACGCAGTATTTT.